This passage covers 15 T cell receptor beta chains from one sample sequenced in a study of blood T cell repertoires in COVID-19. Data came from immunoSEQ multiplex PCR; TCRdb stores just in-frame clones and leaves some out. The data show approximately 50,000 clones, around 85% seen once. What was sequenced was peripheral blood. These receptors were obtained from a man in his sixties with acute or convalescent COVID-19.

This chain uses TRBV4-2 with TRBJ2-2; TRBD2 agrees at 12 bases. V was clipped by 4 bases and J by 6 bases; unmatched bases: 3. Per the germline V gene, CDR1 is LGHNA and CDR2 is YNFKEQ. The CDR3 has 15 residues. The CDR3 region is CASSPTSGSSGELFF. CDR3 DNA sequence: TGTGCCAGCAGCCCGACTAGCGGGAGTTCCGGGGAGCTGTTTTTT.

The chain employs TRBV28 and TRBJ1-4; weak D call: TRBD1 (5 bases). There are 16 residues in the CDR3. V was trimmed by 5 bases and J by 6 bases, leaving 19 bases between them. Germline CDR1 is MDHEN and CDR2 is SYDVKM. The DNA of the CDR3 is TGTGCCAGCAGTCCCGGGGGGGGAGGGAGTTATGAAAAACTGTTTTTT. Translation: CASSPGGGGSYEKLFF.

This clone is categorized as large. The chain combines TRBV27 with TRBJ1-1; no firm D call. This CDR3 is built from 14 residues. Germline V lookup: CDR1 MNHEY, CDR2 SMNVEV (reference sequence). V lost 2 bases and J lost 1, with 8 bases in between. The CDR3 DNA reads TGTGCCAGCAGTTTAGGCAGTTCGAACACTGAAGCTTTCTTT. This encodes CASSLGSSNTEAFF.

The chain joins TRBV5-4 to TRBJ1-4; TRBD1 matches 7 bases. The CDR3 spans 13 residues. CDR1 is SGHNT, CDR2 YYREEE, per germline (reference sequence). V trimming: 4 bases; J trimming: 4 bases; junction bases outside the gene matches: 1. The CDR3 spells CASSRDSNEKLFF. The CDR3 DNA reads TGTGCCAGCAGCCGGGACAGTAATGAAAAACTGTTTTTT.

V usage is TRBV5-1 and J usage is TRBJ1-3; 7 nucleotides agree with TRBD1. Germline V gene data show CDR1 as SGHRS and CDR2 as YFSETQ. V dropped 0 bases and J dropped 9; count of bases not matched to a gene: 0. The CDR3 is made up of 12 amino acids. As DNA, the CDR3 is TGCGCCAGCAGCTTGGACAGGGGCACCATATATTTT. Its protein is CASSLDRGTIYF. The full variable domain, with the rest looked up from reference TRBV5-1 and TRBJ1-3, is KAGVTQTPRYLIKTRGQQVTLSCSPISGHRSVSWYQQTPGQGLQFLFEYFSETQRNKGNFPGRFSGRQFSNSRSEMNVSTLELGDSALYLCASSLDRGTIYFGEGSWLTVV.

The chain carries TRBV28 and TRBJ1-3; D unclear. The CDR3 length is 15 residues. Trimming removed 7 bases from V and 0 bases from J, with 13 bases in between. Germline assignment: CDR1 MDHEN and CDR2 SYDVKM. The CDR3: CASTRISSSGNTIYF. CDR3 nucleotides: TGTGCCAGCACGCGGATCTCGAGCTCTGGAAACACCATATATTTT.

V and J are TRBV19 and TRBJ1-2; D remains ambiguous. V was pared by 3 bases and J by 4 bases, with 12 bases between. The CDR3 sequence is 14 residues long. Germline loops: CDR1 LNHDA, CDR2 SQIVND (reference sequence). The CDR3 DNA sequence: TGTGCCAGTAGTATGTACCGAGCGGGCTATGGCTACACCTTC. It specifies CASSMYRAGYGYTF.

With regard to this clone: Sequence at one end of the junction differs from germline and may be a read error. The CDR3 DNA follows: TGCGCCAGCAGCCAAGTCTGTAGGGGGTGCACTTTC. Translated, it gives CASSQVCRGCTF. This chain connects TRBV4-1 to TRBJ2-7; perhaps TRBD1 as D (6 bases). The CDR3 is 12 amino acids. Germline V lookup: CDR1 MGHRA, CDR2 YSYEKL.

J is TRBJ2-2 and V is TRBV28; possible D gene TRBD2, 6 bases. Germline-derived CDR1 and CDR2 are MDHEN and SYDVKM. This CDR3 has 13 residues. The germline V and J ends were trimmed by 7 bases and 7 bases, with 13 bases remaining between them. CDR3 nucleotides: TGTGCCAGCATCCCTGGGGGGAGCGGGGAGCTGTTTTTT. It is translated as CASIPGGSGELFF. The variable domain in full, with the rest retrieved from reference TRBV28 and TRBJ2-2, is DVKVTQSSRYLVKRTGEKVFLECVQDMDHENMFWYRQDPGLGLRLIYFSYDVKMKEKGDIPEGYSVSREKKERFSLILESASTNQTSMYLCASIPGGSGELFFGEGSRLTVL.

The chain couples TRBV3-1 (or the pseudogene TRBV3-2) to TRBJ2-5; TRBD1 matches at 10 bases. The CDR3 is 15 amino acids. V lost 6 bases to trimming and J lost 5 bases; unmatched junction nucleotides: 9. Germline V gives CDR1 LGHDT, CDR2 YNNKEL (reference sequence). Here the CDR3 DNA reads TGTGCCAGCAGTCCGGGACAGGGGTTTCGGGAGACCCAGTACTTC. Translation gives CASSPGQGFRETQYF.

The chain uses TRBV5-4 and TRBJ2-3; D is possibly TRBD1 (6 bases). The CDR3 length is 15 residues. Germline-derived CDR1 and CDR2 are SGHNT and YYREEE (reference sequence). Trimming removed 5 bases from V and 0 bases from J, with 13 bases in between. The CDR3 protein is CASSVLDRSTDTQYF. The CDR3 DNA reads as TGTGCCAGCAGTGTCCTGGACAGAAGCACAGATACGCAGTATTTT.

The V gene is TRBV5-5, the J gene TRBJ1-3; D is ambiguous. The CDR3 contains 15 residues. Trimming removed 4 bases at V and 1 base at J, with 12 bases between. The germline V gene has CDR1 SGHKS and CDR2 YYEKEE (reference sequence). In nucleotides, the CDR3 is TGTGCCAGCAGCCCTCGGGGAGGATCTGGAAACACCATATATTTT. This translates into CASSPRGGSGNTIYF.

V gene TRBV5-1 combines with J gene TRBJ2-1; TRBD1 might be the D (5 bases). Trimming removed 4 bases at V and 0 bases at J, with 11 bases between. Germline CDR1 SGHRS, CDR2 YFSETQ. The CDR3 covers 15 residues. Written as DNA, the CDR3 is TGCGCCAGCAGCCACGAGCAGGGCTCCTACAATGAGCAGTTCTTC. This encodes CASSHEQGSYNEQFF. Together with reference TRBV5-1 and TRBJ2-1, the CDR3 gives the full variable domain: KAGVTQTPRYLIKTRGQQVTLSCSPISGHRSVSWYQQTPGQGLQFLFEYFSETQRNKGNFPGRFSGRQFSNSRSEMNVSTLELGDSALYLCASSHEQGSYNEQFFGPGTRLTVL.

Only one count was recorded for this clone. The chain is built from TRBV6-5 and TRBJ1-3; 12 bases are a match to TRBD1. The CDR3 consists of 15 residues. Germline V CDR1 and CDR2: MNHEY, SVGAGI. The V segment lost 5 bases and the J segment 4 bases; nucleotides outside the gene matches: 3. The CDR3 loop is CASSPGQGAGNTIYF. The DNA of the CDR3 is TGTGCCAGCAGTCCGGGACAGGGGGCCGGAAACACCATATATTTT.

The rearrangement links TRBV7-9 to TRBJ2-1, with TRBD2 identical over 9 bases. Germline-derived CDR1 and CDR2 are SEHNR and FQNEAQ (reference sequence). CDR3 size: 15 residues. Unmatched junction bases numbered 7, after V lost 6 bases and J lost 4 bases. The DNA for the CDR3 is TGTGCCAGCAGTGGTGGACTAGCGACATACAATGAGCAGTTCTTC. The encoded protein is CASSGGLATYNEQFF.